These T cell receptor beta chains were read from a single sample in a study of T cell repertoires in cytomegalovirus infection. What these receptors recognize is not known. TCRdb processed the reads anew with MiXCR; each CDR3 protein has one entry. The sample yields nearly 700,000 distinct CDR3 sequences, around 31% seen once. The sample in question was cultured PBMCs, obtained from culture after CMV antigen stimulation. Every receptor here comes from a human donor in good health (CMV status not recorded). Some clones in this sample may be carry-over from other donors' samples. The CDR3 runs from the conserved cysteine through the conserved F or W. D genes are given only for firm matches. Some rows have no size entry. The others give once, few or many, or a class for an expanded clone.

v_gene	abundance	j_gene	d_gene	CDR3aa	CDR3nt
TRBV7-6	few	TRBJ1-3	.	CASSPSLAGYSGNTIYF	TGTGCCAGCAGCCCCTCCCTCGCCGGGTACTCTGGAAACACCATATATTTT
TRBV7-2	.	TRBJ2-6	TRBD2	CASSWPRGVGGGPGANVLTF	TGTGCCAGCAGCTGGCCACGCGGGGTCGGGGGGGGGCCAGGGGCCAACGTCCTGACTTTC
TRBV20-1	few	TRBJ1-2	.	CSAITLGGAYGYTF	TGCAGTGCTATCACGTTAGGGGGAGCCTATGGCTACACCTTC
TRBV7-8	few	TRBJ1-3	.	CASREFSSGNTIYF	TGTGCCAGCAGAGAATTCAGCTCTGGAAACACCATATATTTT
TRBV4-1	many	TRBJ2-5	.	CASSQGVVETQYF	TGTGCCAGCAGCCAAGGTGTCGTAGAGACCCAGTACTTC
TRBV19	few	TRBJ1-2	.	CASSIKAGPYGYTF	TGTGCCAGTAGTATTAAGGCAGGGCCCTATGGCTACACCTTC
TRBV6-5	few	TRBJ1-6	.	CASLRGFNSPLHF	TGTGCCAGCCTCAGGGGCTTTAATTCACCCCTCCACTTT
TRBV30	few	TRBJ2-7	.	CAWSGPPTTYSYEQYF	TGTGCCTGGAGTGGCCCCCCGACCACCTATTCCTACGAGCAGTACTTC
TRBV19	.	TRBJ2-7	.	CASSPSGLGGAASSYEQYF	TGTGCCAGTAGTCCTTCCGGGCTCGGGGGCGCGGCTAGCTCCTACGAGCAGTACTTC
TRBV7-9	.	TRBJ2-3	.	CASSMSTDTQYF	TGTGCCAGCAGCATGTCTACAGATACGCAGTATTTT
TRBV5-6	.	TRBJ2-3	.	CASSLDDQPGDTQYF	TGTGCCAGCAGCTTGGATGACCAACCGGGGGATACGCAGTATTTT
TRBV11-2	.	TRBJ2-5	TRBD2	CASSPGTSGTPRETQYF	TGTGCCAGCAGCCCCGGGACTAGCGGGACGCCGCGAGAGACCCAGTACTTC
TRBV7-9	.	TRBJ2-4	TRBD1	CASTRTGIYIQYF	TGTGCCAGCACCAGGACAGGAATCTACATTCAGTACTTC
TRBV14	.	TRBJ2-1	TRBD2	CASSQLGLAGGPREQFF	TGTGCCAGCAGCCAACTCGGACTAGCGGGGGGTCCTAGGGAGCAGTTCTTC
TRBV3-1	.	TRBJ1-6	.	CASSQFPRPESPLHF	TGTGCCAGCAGCCAATTTCCTCGCCCCGAATCACCCCTCCACTTT
TRBV6-1	few	TRBJ1-2	.	CASSDSLSWHYGYTF	TGTGCCAGCAGTGACAGCCTTTCCTGGCACTATGGCTACACCTTC
TRBV4-1	.	TRBJ1-4	.	CASSQIFRRRGVREKLFF	TGCGCCAGCAGCCAAATTTTTAGAAGGAGAGGCGTCCGGGAAAAACTGTTTTTT
TRBV7-9	.	TRBJ2-7	.	CASGTLHSYEQYF	TGTGCCAGCGGGACGCTACACTCCTACGAGCAGTACTTC
TRBV6-2/TRBV6-3	many	TRBJ2-1	.	CASSYGPNRYNEQFF	TGTGCCAGCAGTTATGGTCCAAATAGATACAATGAGCAGTTCTTC